This TCR beta chain originates from a study of blood T cell repertoires in COVID-19. Across the study: The United States, Italy and Spain were the sources of the acute and convalescent COVID-19 samples. T cells, B-cell-depleted T cells, or PBMCs provided the cDNA or gDNA that served as material.

During active infection, Seattle patients enrolled and were then monitored through disease. In the source study's methods: Researchers report that nucleated cell counts were estimated from reference gene primer amplification. Sequenced by immunoSEQ multiplex PCR; TCRdb stores in-frame clones only, minus some. Clone size and V and J calls were adopted from that table, with D and trimming inferred from the DNA. In the table there are approximately 140,000 clones, 80% to 90% of which are singletons. V lost 6 bases to trimming and J lost 1 base, with 22 bases between them. The CDR3 consists of 18 residues. Germline CDR1 MDHEN, CDR2 SYDVKM.

The TCR originated in a young man with COVID-19, enrolled during active disease. Sequencing was performed on peripheral blood. The chain uses TRBV28 and TRBJ1-5; a possible D gene is TRBD1 (5 bases). The CDR3 is CASRRTMGGRESNQPQHF. CDR3 bases: TGTGCCAGCAGACGAACTATGGGGGGTAGGGAAAGCAATCAGCCCCAGCATTTT.